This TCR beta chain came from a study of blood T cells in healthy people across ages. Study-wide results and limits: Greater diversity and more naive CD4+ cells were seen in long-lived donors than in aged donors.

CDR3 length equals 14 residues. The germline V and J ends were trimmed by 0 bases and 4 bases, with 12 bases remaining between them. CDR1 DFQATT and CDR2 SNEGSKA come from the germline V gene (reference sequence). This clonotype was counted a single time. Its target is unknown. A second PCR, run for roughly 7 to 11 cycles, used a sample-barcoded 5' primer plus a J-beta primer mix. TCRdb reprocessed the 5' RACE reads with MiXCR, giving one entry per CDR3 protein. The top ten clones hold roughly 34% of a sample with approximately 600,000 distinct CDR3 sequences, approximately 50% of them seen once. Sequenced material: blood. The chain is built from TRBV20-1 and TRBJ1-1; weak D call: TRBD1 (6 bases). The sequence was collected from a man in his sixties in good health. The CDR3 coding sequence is TGCAGTGCTAGAGACGGGGGGGGGGCCACTGAAGCTTTCTTT. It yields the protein CSARDGGGATEAFF.